This entry features one T cell receptor beta chain sequence. Its recognized antigen is unknown. No base qualities exist here, and no much larger clone lies one base off it. Each collaborating institution followed its own protocols to collect whole blood in K2EDTA tubes. For TCRbeta analysis, collaborator samples were shipped as frozen whole blood, as isolated PBMCs, or as DNA extracted from either sample type. V is trimmed back by 6 bases and J by 1 base, and the junction contains 3 bases that no gene match accounts for. CDR1 and CDR2 are read off the germline V gene as SNHLY and FYNNEI. Its CDR3 holds 15 amino acids, cysteine through phenylalanine. Kept here is only the CDR3 DNA, which spans 45 bases and is read in frame from base 1. This specimen comes from a study of blood T cell repertoires in COVID-19 (dated by TCRdb to 2020 to 2022). With respect to the entire study: The collaborator samples originated in the United States, Italy and Spain and spanned the acute and convalescent phases of COVID-19. The prospective study material was composed of cDNA or gDNA derived from T cells, B-cell-depleted T cells, or PBMCs. The repertoires were released in a freely available public database meant as a resource for research on the immune response to SARS-CoV-2. Subjects who had been exposed to COVID-19, were actively infected with it, or had recovered from it provided the deeply sampled blood TCRbeta repertoires that made up the dataset. HLA class I and class II types, where available, came from metadata supplied by the sample provider rather than from assay-based typing. The sample metadata nearly always contained a de-identified subject ID, COVID-19 status, age in years and sex. The samples were drawn from the first 160 participants of the ongoing ImmuneRACE study and from some 1,300 subjects provided by 6 global collaborators. Results the study describes overall, beyond this receptor: The quantity of clinical and demographic metadata differed by source and by participant and was supplied without curation.

TCRbeta CDR3 regions were amplified from genomic DNA by means of the immunoSEQ Assay, a bias-controlled multiplex PCR. Turning to the authors' computational methods: The number of nucleated cells in each sample was estimated by amplification of reference gene primers within the assay. To quantify the absolute abundance of each unique TCRbeta CDR3 rearrangement, sequence reads were collapsed and filtered. For each sample, productive Simpson clonality was calculated by taking the square root of Simpson's diversity index across productive rearrangements. TCRdb took over this immuneACCESS table, retaining in-frame rearrangements with V and J assigned. Such tables are incomplete; in checked studies, under half of the missing clones stem from an unresolved V gene, and the remainder is unexplained. V and J calls and clone size follow that table, whereas D and trimming were derived from the DNA. For this sample there are about 300,000 clones; 87% appear just once. About 2% of the sample belongs to the ten largest clones.

Input material: peripheral blood. The TCR was taken from a young man with active or convalescent COVID-19. The rearranged segments are TRBV2 and TRBJ2-6; 7 central bases correspond to TRBD1. The CDR3 is CASRTRGSGANVLTF. In nucleotides, the sequence is TGTGCCAGCAGAACCAGGGGGTCTGGGGCCAACGTCCTGACTTTC.